This T cell receptor (beta chain) came from a study of cytomegalovirus exposure and HLA in healthy donors. Study overall: Genotyping of some 400 donors showed that 80% to 90% belonged to the Caucasian-associated ancestry cluster. Study-level findings and limits: Specificity of three CMV-associated chains for CMV antigens was verified in vitro. When a later analysis compared HLA-associated TCR beta chains with equally common others, the HLA-associated chains turned out to be more clonally expanded and to have lower generation probabilities.

The CDR3 length is 14 residues. CDR1 is KGHSH, CDR2 LQKENI, per germline. V lost 2 bases, J lost 1 base, and 8 bases lay in between. Use of 60 Vbeta and 13 Jbeta primers characterized the PCR. Produced via immunoSEQ multiplex PCR; TCRdb's table is partial and in-frame only. The sample lists around 150,000 clones, approximately 79% occurring once. This clone is a singleton in its sample. Its target is not known. The sample comprised PBMCs. The sequence derives from a man in his forties or fifties in good health and CMV-seropositive. The chain uses TRBV18 and TRBJ1-1; weak D call: TRBD1 (5 bases). The CDR3 DNA reads TGTGCCAGCTCACCAGAGACAGCGAACACTGAAGCTTTCTTT. Protein product: CASSPETANTEAFF.